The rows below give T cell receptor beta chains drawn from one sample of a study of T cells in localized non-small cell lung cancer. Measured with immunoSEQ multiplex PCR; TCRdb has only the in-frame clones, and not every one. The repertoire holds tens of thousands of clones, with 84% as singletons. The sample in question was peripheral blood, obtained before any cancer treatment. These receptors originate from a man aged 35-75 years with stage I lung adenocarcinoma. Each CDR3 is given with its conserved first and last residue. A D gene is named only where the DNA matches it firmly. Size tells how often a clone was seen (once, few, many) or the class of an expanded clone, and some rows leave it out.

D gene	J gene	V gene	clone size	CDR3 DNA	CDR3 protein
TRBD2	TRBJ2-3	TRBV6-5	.	TGTGCCAGCAGTTACAAGACTAGCGGGAGGGCCGAAGAGTATTTT	CASSYKTSGRAEEYF
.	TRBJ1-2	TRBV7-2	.	TGTGCCAGCAGCTTACCCGGACGGAACTATGGCTACACCTTC	CASSLPGRNYGYTF
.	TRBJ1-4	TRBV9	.	TGTGCCAGCAGCCCCTCGGGTCGGGGGGAGGAGGAAAAACTGTTTTTT	CASSPSGRGEEEKLFF
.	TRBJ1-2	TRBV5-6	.	TGTGCCAGCAGCTTGTATCGAGCTAACTATGGCTACACCTTC	CASSLYRANYGYTF
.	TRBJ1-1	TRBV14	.	TGTGCCAGCAGCCGATTCGGAGGGACTGAAGCTTTCTTT	CASSRFGGTEAFF
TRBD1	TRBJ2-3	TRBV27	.	TGTGCCAGCAGTTTCGTCCGGACAGGGTCCACAGATACGCAGTATTTT	CASSFVRTGSTDTQYF
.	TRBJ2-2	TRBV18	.	TGTGCCAGCTCACCGGCCCCTCTGGACACCGGGGAGCTGTTTTTT	CASSPAPLDTGELFF
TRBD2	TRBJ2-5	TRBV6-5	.	TGTGCCAGCAGTTATATGCCGGGGGGGAGGGAGACCCAGTACTTC	CASSYMPGGRETQYF
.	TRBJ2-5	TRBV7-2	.	TGTGCCAGCAGCTTAACCGGACGGGGCCGGTACCAAGAGACCCAGTACTTC	CASSLTGRGRYQETQYF
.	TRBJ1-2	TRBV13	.	TGTGCCAGCAGCTTAAGTACGAGGGCCAAGACCTTCTATGGCTACACCTTC	CASSLSTRAKTFYGYTF
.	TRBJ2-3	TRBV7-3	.	TGTGCCAGCAGCTCGGGACTTGACACTAGCACAGATACGCAGTATTTT	CASSSGLDTSTDTQYF
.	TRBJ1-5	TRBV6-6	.	TGTGCCAGCACCACAGCGGGGTCCCCTCAGCCCCAGCATTTT	CASTTAGSPQPQHF
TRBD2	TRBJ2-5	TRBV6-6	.	TGTGCCAGCGGGAGCGGGGGGGAGACCCAGTACTTC	CASGSGGETQYF
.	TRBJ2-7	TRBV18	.	TGTGCCAGCTCACCACTGTCGCTCACGGAAGGGCGTTTCGAGCAGTACTTC	CASSPLSLTEGRFEQYF
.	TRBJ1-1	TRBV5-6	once	TGTGCCAGCAGCGCAGGGACTGATGAAGCTTTCTTT	CASSAGTDEAFF
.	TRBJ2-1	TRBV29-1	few	TGCAGCGCCGTCAGCATGGAAAAAAATGAGCAGTTCTTC	CSAVSMEKNEQFF
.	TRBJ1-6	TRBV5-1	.	TGCGCCAGCAGCTTGGACGGACAGAGCCAAGCGGGAGGTTCACCCCTCCACTTT	CASSLDGQSQAGGSPLHF
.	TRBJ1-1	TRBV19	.	TGTGCCAGTAGTGTTTCCCGACAGCTATGGAACACTGAAGCTTTCTTT	CASSVSRQLWNTEAFF
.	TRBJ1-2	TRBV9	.	TGTGCCAGCAGCGTAGACGACCGGGACTATATGAGCTACACCTTC	CASSVDDRDYMSYTF
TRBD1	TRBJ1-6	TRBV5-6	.	TGTGCCAGCAGCACCAGGGGGATGGCCCTCCACTTT	CASSTRGMALHF
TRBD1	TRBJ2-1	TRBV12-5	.	TGTGCTAGTGCTATCCGGGACAGTGACTACAATGAGCAGTTCTTC	CASAIRDSDYNEQFF
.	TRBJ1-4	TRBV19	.	TGTGCCAGTAGTAGCTCCGGTGCAACTAATGAAAAACTGTTTTTT	CASSSSGATNEKLFF
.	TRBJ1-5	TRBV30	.	TGTGCCTGGAGCCCAACCCGGTTTAGCAATCAGCCCCAGCATTTT	CAWSPTRFSNQPQHF
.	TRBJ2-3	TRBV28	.	TGTGCCACCACCGACAGGCTAACTACAGATACGCAGTATTTT	CATTDRLTTDTQYF
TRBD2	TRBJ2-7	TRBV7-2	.	TGTGCCAGCAGCTTAAAATGGACTAGCGGGAGGTACGAGCAGTACTTC	CASSLKWTSGRYEQYF
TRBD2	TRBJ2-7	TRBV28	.	TGTGCCAGCAGTGAACCCCCGGGACTAGCGGGAGGCATCTCCTACGAGCAGTACTTC	CASSEPPGLAGGISYEQYF
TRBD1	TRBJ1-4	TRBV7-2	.	TGTGCCAGCAGCCCACAGGGGGCGGACGGTGAAAAACTGTTTTTT	CASSPQGADGEKLFF
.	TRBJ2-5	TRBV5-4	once	TGTGCGTCTAACGGGGGCTCGAAGACCCAGTACTTC	CASNGGSKTQYF
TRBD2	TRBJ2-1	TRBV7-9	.	TGTGCCAGCAGCACTCTAATAGCGGGAAACTACAATGAGCAGTTCTTC	CASSTLIAGNYNEQFF